A selection of T cell receptor beta chains follows, all from one sample in a study of post-analysis software for immune sequencing data. TCRdb used MiXCR to reprocess the PCR reads, holding one entry per CDR3 protein. The sample holds 650,000 to 850,000 distinct CDR3 sequences, under 70% seen once. The sequencing sample was made of blood. These receptors all stem from a girl between 10 and 17 years old with multiple sclerosis. The CDR3 runs from the conserved cysteine through the conserved F or W. D genes are given only for firm matches. Size is stated for part of the rows, as once, few or many counts, or as a class when the clone is expanded.

D | J | size | V | DNA | CDR3
. | TRBJ2-1 | . | TRBV15 | TGTGCCACCAGCGGTCCACAGTTTGAGCAGTTCTTC | CATSGPQFEQFF
. | TRBJ2-7 | . | TRBV12-3/TRBV12-4 | TGTGCCAGCAGTTTAATGACTCTAGGGGTCGAGCAGTACTTC | CASSLMTLGVEQYF
. | TRBJ2-1 | . | TRBV7-8 | TGTGCCAGCAGCCCTCTAACGGGGCAGTTCTTC | CASSPLTGQFF
TRBD2 | TRBJ2-3 | . | TRBV5-1 | TGCGCCAGCAGCTTGGGGCTAGCGGGGACGCTTAGCACAGATACGCAGTATTTT | CASSLGLAGTLSTDTQYF
TRBD1 | TRBJ1-2 | . | TRBV7-9 | TGTGCCAGCAGCTTCACGGGACAGTTGGGCTATGGCTACACCTTC | CASSFTGQLGYGYTF
. | TRBJ1-2 | . | TRBV29-1 | TGCAGCGTTGAAGATGGTCTCAGGGGTGGAATTGGCTACACCTTC | CSVEDGLRGGIGYTF
TRBD1 | TRBJ1-2 | . | TRBV29-1 | TGCAGCGCTAGGGGACAGGGGAACTATGGCTACACCTTC | CSARGQGNYGYTF
. | TRBJ2-1 | . | TRBV5-1 | TGCGCCAGCAGCTTGGAAGGGCATAACTCCTACAATGAGCAGTTCTTC | CASSLEGHNSYNEQFF
TRBD2 | TRBJ2-7 | . | TRBV7-9 | TGTGCCAGCAGCTTAGAGCGGGGGGGAAACGAGCAGTACTTC | CASSLERGGNEQYF
. | TRBJ2-1 | . | TRBV5-1 | TGCGCCAGCGGGGTACAGGTTTCCTACAATGAGCAGTTCTTC | CASGVQVSYNEQFF
TRBD1 | TRBJ2-1 | . | TRBV28 | TGTGCCAGCAGAGTTATGGGGCCATCACAGGGGGCGCGGAGCAATGAGCAGTTCTTC | CASRVMGPSQGARSNEQFF
TRBD2 | TRBJ2-7 | . | TRBV5-1 | TGCGCCAGCAGCTTCCGACTAGCGGACGAGCAGTACTTC | CASSFRLADEQYF
TRBD1 | TRBJ2-7 | few | TRBV20-1 | TGCAGTGCGAGGACAGGGGTTGCCGAGCAGTACTTC | CSARTGVAEQYF
. | TRBJ2-7 | . | TRBV10-3 | TGTGCCATCAGCCAGGGGATGCGTGAACAGTACTTC | CAISQGMREQYF
. | TRBJ2-4 | . | TRBV12-3/TRBV12-4 | TGTGCCAGCAGAAAGGACAAAAACATTCAGTACTTC | CASRKDKNIQYF
TRBD2 | TRBJ2-5 | . | TRBV20-1 | TGCAGTGCTAGAGGGGGGGGTAGCGGGAGTCGAGAGACCCAGTACTTC | CSARGGGSGSRETQYF
TRBD2 | TRBJ2-7 | . | TRBV7-8 | TGTGCCAGCAGTTCGACTAGCGTCTACGAGCAGTACTTC | CASSSTSVYEQYF
TRBD1 | TRBJ2-7 | . | TRBV10-3 | TGTGCCTCCCTCCCCGGGACAGTGACCTACGAGCAGTACTTC | CASLPGTVTYEQYF
. | TRBJ1-2 | . | TRBV3-1 | TGTGCCAGCAGCCAACGGAGTCCTTATGGCTACACCTTC | CASSQRSPYGYTF
. | TRBJ1-1 | . | TRBV14 | TGTGCCAGCAGCCAAGATCGGGGGGTTGAAGCTTTCTTT | CASSQDRGVEAFF
. | TRBJ2-1 | few | TRBV7-7 | TGTGCCAGCAGCTTAACGGGGACCCCCAATGAGCAGTTCTTC | CASSLTGTPNEQFF
. | TRBJ2-7 | . | TRBV20-1 | TGCAGTGCTATTAGAGTAGAGGTGGGGATGGCCTACGAGCAGTACTTC | CSAIRVEVGMAYEQYF
. | TRBJ2-6 | . | TRBV11-2 | TGTGCCAGCAGCTCCGGGTCTCCTGGGGCCAACGTCCTGACTTTC | CASSSGSPGANVLTF
TRBD2 | TRBJ2-5 | . | TRBV10-3 | TGTGCCATCAGGCTAGCGGGAGGGCCCTACGAGCGGTACTTC | CAIRLAGGPYERYF